These 8 T cell receptor beta chains were all obtained from the same sample, sequenced in a study of blood T cell repertoires in COVID-19 (dated by TCRdb to 2020 to 2022). The library was made by the immunoSEQ multiplex PCR assay. The table comes from immuneACCESS by way of TCRdb, which keeps in-frame sequences with V and J called. Part of the clones is missing from these tables; in studies checked, under half for an unresolved V gene and the rest for unknown reasons. Present in this sample are more than 110,000 clones, roughly 85% of which were seen just once. The ten largest clones take up 2.5% to 3% of the sample. Input material: PBMCs or T cells enriched from blood (not recorded which). These receptors were collected from a woman in her 50s who had recovered from COVID-19.

This clone has just a few counts. The chain carries TRBV15 and TRBJ1-2; D gene uncertain. Germline CDR1 LNHNV, CDR2 YYDKDF (reference sequence). This CDR3 is 15 amino acids long. Trimming took off 5 bases at V and 13 bases at J, with 26 bases between the two ends. CDR3 in amino acids: CATSPGGLLALGATF. CDR3 sequence (DNA): TGTGCCACCAGCCCCGGTGGACTCCTGGCTCTCGGTGCCACCTTC.

This clone has more than one count but fewer than ten. V and J are TRBV5-6 and TRBJ1-5; a weak D match, TRBD1 (5 bases). V gave up 0 bases and J gave up 1 base, with 14 bases separating them. CDR3 size: 17 residues. CDR1 is SGHDT, CDR2 YYEEEE, per germline. For the CDR3, the DNA is TGTGCCAGCAGCTTGGGGTTCGGGGGGACCAGCAATCAGCCCCAGCATTTT. It translates to CASSLGFGGTSNQPQHF.

The chain recombines TRBV3-1 (or the pseudogene TRBV3-2) with TRBJ1-1; maybe TRBD1 (5 bases). The CDR3 consists of 17 residues. Trimming removed 0 bases from V and 2 bases from J, with 16 bases in between. CDR1 is LGHDT and CDR2 is YNNKEL in the germline V gene (reference sequence). The CDR3 loop is CASSQEFGTRHNTEAFF. The CDR3 DNA reads as TGTGCCAGCAGCCAAGAATTTGGGACTCGCCACAACACTGAAGCTTTCTTT.

The J gene is TRBJ2-5, the V gene TRBV29-1; 7 bases agree with TRBD1. J lost 5 bases, V lost 6 bases, and 9 bases had no gene match. There are 13 residues in the CDR3. Germline assignment: CDR1 SQVTM and CDR2 ANQGSEA. The CDR3 loop is CSVGHLRGETQYF. Here the CDR3 DNA reads TGCAGCGTCGGACACCTCAGGGGGGAGACCCAGTACTTC.

By share, this clone counts as medium-sized (0.01 to 0.1%). This chain joins TRBV27 and TRBJ2-1; 9 positions match TRBD2. V lost 2 bases and J lost 10; bases outside the gene matches: 9. CDR1 MNHEY and CDR2 SMNVEV come from the germline V gene (reference sequence). This CDR3 spans 15 amino acids. The CDR3 reads CASSLILSGSSEQFF. CDR3 sequence (DNA): TGTGCCAGCAGTTTAATTCTTAGCGGGAGCAGCGAGCAGTTCTTC.

In nucleotides, the CDR3 is TGTGCCAGCAGTGGACTAGCGGGAGGTTCGGAGTACTTC. Translated, it gives CASSGLAGGSEYF. This rearrangement joins TRBV27 to TRBJ2-7, with 14 bases fitting TRBD2. The CDR3 is 13 residues long. Looked up from germline, CDR1 is MNHEY and CDR2 is SMNVEV (reference sequence). With V trimmed by 5 bases and J by 11 bases, 5 bases remained unmatched.

The rearrangement uses TRBV7-9 and TRBJ2-7; D may be TRBD2 (6 bases). This CDR3 has 15 residues. Per the germline V gene, CDR1 is SEHNR and CDR2 is FQNEAQ (reference sequence). V lost 6 bases, J lost 0 bases, and 15 bases lay in between. The CDR3 DNA follows: TGTGCCAGCAGATCCGGGAGACAGAGCTCCTACGAGCAGTACTTC. Its translation is CASRSGRQSSYEQYF. Filled out from reference TRBV7-9 and TRBJ2-7, the complete variable domain reads DTGVSQNPRHKITKRGQNVTFRCDPISEHNRLYWYRQTLGQGPEFLTYFQNEAQLEKSRLLSDRFSAERPKGSFSTLEIQRTEQGDSAMYLCASRSGRQSSYEQYFGPGTRLTVT.

The rearrangement joins TRBV20-1 to TRBJ2-5; 8 nucleotides agree with TRBD1. There are 14 residues in the CDR3. Trimming at V came to 3 bases and at J to 5 bases, leaving 8 bases not matched to a gene. Germline V gene sequence: CDR1 DFQATT, CDR2 SNEGSKA (reference sequence). This chain's CDR3 is CSASPGQVGETQYF. For the CDR3, the DNA is TGCAGTGCTAGTCCGGGACAGGTAGGGGAGACCCAGTACTTC.